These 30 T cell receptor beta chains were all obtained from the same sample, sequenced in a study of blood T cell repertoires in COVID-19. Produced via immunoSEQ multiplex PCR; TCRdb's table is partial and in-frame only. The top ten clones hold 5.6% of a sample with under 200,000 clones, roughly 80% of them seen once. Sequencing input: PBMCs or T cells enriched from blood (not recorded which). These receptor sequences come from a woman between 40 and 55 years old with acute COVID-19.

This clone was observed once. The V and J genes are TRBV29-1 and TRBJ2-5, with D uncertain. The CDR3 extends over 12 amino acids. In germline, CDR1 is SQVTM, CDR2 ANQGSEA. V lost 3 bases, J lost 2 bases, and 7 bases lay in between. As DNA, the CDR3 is TGCAGCGTTGAGGGCTTACAAGAGACCCAGTACTTC. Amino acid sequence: CSVEGLQETQYF.

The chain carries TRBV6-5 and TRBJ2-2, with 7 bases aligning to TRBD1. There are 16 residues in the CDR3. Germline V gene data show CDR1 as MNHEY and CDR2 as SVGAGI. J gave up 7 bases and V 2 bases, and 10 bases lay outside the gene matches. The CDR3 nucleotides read TGTGCCAGCAGTTACACGGACAGGAATCCTCGCGGGGAGCTGTTTTTT. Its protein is CASSYTDRNPRGELFF.

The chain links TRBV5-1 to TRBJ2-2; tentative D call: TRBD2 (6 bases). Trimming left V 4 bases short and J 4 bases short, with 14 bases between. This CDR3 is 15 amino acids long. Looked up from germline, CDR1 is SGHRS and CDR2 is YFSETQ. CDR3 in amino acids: CASSQISGSTGELFF. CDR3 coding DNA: TGCGCCAGCAGCCAGATTAGCGGATCCACCGGGGAGCTGTTTTTT.

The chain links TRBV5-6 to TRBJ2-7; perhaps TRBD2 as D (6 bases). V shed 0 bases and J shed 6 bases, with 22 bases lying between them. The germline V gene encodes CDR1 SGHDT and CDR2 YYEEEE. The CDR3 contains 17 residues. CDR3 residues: CASSLGANRLLGGEQYV. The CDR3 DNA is TGTGCCAGCAGCTTGGGGGCGAATAGACTACTCGGGGGCGAGCAGTACGTC.

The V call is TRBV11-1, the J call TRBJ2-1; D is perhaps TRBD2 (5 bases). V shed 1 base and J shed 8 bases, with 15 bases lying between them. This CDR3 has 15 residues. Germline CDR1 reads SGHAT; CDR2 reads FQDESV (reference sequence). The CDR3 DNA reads TGTGCCAGCAGCTTAGGGGCTAGCTTTGACGATGAGCAGTTCTTC. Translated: CASSLGASFDDEQFF.

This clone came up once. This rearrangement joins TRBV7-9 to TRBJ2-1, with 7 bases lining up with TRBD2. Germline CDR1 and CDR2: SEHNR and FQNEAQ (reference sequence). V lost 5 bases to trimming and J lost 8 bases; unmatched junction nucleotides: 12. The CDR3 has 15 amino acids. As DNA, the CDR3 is TGTGCCAGCAGCCCGGGTCCGAGCGGGAACGATGAGCAGTTCTTC. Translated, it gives CASSPGPSGNDEQFF.

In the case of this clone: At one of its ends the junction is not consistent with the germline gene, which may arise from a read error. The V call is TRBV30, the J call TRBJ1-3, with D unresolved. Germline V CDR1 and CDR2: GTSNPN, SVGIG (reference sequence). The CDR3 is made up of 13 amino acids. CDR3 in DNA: TGTGCCTGGAGTGTACAAGGAGGCAAATCCCCGACTTTT. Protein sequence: CAWSVQGGKSPTF.

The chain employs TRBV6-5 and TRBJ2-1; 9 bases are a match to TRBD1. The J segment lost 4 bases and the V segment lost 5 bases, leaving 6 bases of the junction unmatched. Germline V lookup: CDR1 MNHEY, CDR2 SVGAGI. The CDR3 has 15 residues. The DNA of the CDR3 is TGTGCCAGCAGTCCCGGACAGGGGACGTACAATGAGCAGTTCTTC. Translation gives CASSPGQGTYNEQFF.

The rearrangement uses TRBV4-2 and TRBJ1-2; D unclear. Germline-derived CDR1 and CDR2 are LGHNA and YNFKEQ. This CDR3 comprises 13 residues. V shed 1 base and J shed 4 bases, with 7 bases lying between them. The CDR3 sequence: CASSQAESYGYTF. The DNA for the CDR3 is TGTGCCAGCAGCCAAGCGGAGTCCTATGGCTACACCTTC.

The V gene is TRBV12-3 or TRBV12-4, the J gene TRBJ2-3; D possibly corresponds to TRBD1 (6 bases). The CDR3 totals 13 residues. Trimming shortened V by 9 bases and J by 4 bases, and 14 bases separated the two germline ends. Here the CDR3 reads CASRTAAPDTQYF. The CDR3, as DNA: TGTGCCAGTAGGACAGCCGCGCCAGATACGCAGTATTTT.

This chain's CDR3 is CASSQPGPTTGMNTEAFF. Written as DNA, the CDR3 is TGTGCCAGCAGCCAGCCAGGACCAACGACAGGGATGAACACTGAAGCTTTCTTT. The chain employs TRBV4-2 and TRBJ1-1; 7 nucleotides agree with TRBD1. V gave up 3 bases and J gave up 0 bases; unmatched junction bases: 13. Germline V lookup: CDR1 LGHNA, CDR2 YNFKEQ. This CDR3 is built from 18 residues.

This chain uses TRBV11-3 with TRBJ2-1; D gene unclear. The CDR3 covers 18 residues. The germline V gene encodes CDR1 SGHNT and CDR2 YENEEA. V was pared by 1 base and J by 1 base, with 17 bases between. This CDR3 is CASSLVGENPRSYNEQFF. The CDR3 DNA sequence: TGTGCCAGCAGCTTAGTAGGAGAGAACCCGCGATCCTACAATGAGCAGTTCTTC. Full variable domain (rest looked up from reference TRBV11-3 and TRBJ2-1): EAGVVQSPRYKIIEKKQPVAFWCNPISGHNTLYWYLQNLGQGPELLIRYENEEAVDDSQLPKDRFSAERLKGVDSTLKIQPAELGDSAVYLCASSLVGENPRSYNEQFFGPGTRLTVL.

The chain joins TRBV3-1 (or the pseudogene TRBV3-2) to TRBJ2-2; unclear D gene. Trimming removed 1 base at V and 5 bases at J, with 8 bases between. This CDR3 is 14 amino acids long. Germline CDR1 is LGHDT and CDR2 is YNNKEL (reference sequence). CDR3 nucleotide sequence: TGTGCCAGCAGCCAAGTAGGAGAAACCGGGGAGCTGTTTTTT. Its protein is CASSQVGETGELFF.

The DNA for the CDR3 is TGTGCCAGCAGCTCCGAGGGGGTCCCGCGCTCTGGAAACACCATATATTTT. It codes for CASSSEGVPRSGNTIYF. This chain connects TRBV11-2 to TRBJ1-3; TRBD1 is a possible D gene (6 bases). Looked up from germline, CDR1 is SGHAT and CDR2 is FQNNGV. The length of the CDR3 is 17 residues. V gave up 4 bases and J gave up 0 bases, with 16 bases separating them.

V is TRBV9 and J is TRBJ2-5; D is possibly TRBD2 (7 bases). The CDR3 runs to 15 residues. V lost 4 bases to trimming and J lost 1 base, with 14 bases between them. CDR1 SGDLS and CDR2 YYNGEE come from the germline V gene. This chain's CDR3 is CASSPPAGAQETQYF. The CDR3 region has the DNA TGTGCCAGCAGCCCACCCGCGGGGGCCCAAGAGACCCAGTACTTC.

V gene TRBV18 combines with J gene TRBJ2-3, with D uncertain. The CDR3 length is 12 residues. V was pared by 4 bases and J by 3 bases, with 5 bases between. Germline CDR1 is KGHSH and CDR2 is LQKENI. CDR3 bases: TGTGCCAGCTCACTTAATACAGATACGCAGTATTTT. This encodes CASSLNTDTQYF.

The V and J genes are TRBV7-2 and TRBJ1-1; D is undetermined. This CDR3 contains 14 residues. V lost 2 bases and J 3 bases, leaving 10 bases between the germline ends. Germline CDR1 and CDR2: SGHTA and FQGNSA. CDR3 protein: CASSLHSVYTEAFF. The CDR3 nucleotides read TGTGCCAGCAGCTTACACAGTGTCTACACTGAAGCTTTCTTT.

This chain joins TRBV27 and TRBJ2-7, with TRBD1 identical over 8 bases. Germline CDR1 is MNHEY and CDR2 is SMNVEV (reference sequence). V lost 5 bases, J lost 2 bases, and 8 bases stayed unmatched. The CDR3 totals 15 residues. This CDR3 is CASSEPGQAPYEQYF. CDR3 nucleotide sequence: TGTGCCAGCAGTGAACCGGGACAGGCCCCCTACGAGCAGTACTTC.

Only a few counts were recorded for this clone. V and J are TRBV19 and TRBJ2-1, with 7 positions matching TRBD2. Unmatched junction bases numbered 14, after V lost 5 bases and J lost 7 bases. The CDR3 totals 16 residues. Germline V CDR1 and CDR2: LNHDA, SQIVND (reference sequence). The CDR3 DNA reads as TGTGCCAGTAGTCCCAGAAGCGGGATTGGGGTGAATGAGCAGTTCTTC. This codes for CASSPRSGIGVNEQFF.

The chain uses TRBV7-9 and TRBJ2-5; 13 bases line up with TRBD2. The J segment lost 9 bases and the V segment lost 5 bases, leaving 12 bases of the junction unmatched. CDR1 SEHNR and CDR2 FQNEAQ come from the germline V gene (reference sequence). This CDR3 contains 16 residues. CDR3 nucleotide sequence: TGTGCCAGCAGCGGTGGGACTAGCGGGATTCCCCTTCCCCAGTACTTC. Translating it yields CASSGGTSGIPLPQYF.

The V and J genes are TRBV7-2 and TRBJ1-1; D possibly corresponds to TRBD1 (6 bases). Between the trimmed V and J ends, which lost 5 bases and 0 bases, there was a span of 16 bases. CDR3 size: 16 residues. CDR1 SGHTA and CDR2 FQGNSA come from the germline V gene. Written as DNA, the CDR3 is TGTGCCAGCAGCCCTCGGACAGTTCTCATGAACACTGAAGCTTTCTTT. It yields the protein CASSPRTVLMNTEAFF.

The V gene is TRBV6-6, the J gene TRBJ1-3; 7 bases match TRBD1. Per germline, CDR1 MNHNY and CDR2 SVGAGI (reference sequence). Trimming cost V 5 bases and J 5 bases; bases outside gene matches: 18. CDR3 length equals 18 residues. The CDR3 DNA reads TGTGCCAGCAGTCGGCCACGAACTCTACAGGGGCAAAGAAACACCATATATTTT. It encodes CASSRPRTLQGQRNTIYF.

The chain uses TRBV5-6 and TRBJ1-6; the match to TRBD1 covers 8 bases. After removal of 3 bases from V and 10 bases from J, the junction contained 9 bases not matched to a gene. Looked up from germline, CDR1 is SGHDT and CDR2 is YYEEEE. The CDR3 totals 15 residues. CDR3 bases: TGTGCCAGCAGCTCGACCGGGACAGGACGCTCACCCCTCCACTTT. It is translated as CASSSTGTGRSPLHF.

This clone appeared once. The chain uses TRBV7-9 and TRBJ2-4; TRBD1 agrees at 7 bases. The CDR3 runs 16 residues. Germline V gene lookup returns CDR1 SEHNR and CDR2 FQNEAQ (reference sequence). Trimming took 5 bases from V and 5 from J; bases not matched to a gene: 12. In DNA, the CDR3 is TGTGCCAGCAGCGCCCGTGGGTTAGGGGGCGAAAACATTCAGTACTTC. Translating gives CASSARGLGGENIQYF.

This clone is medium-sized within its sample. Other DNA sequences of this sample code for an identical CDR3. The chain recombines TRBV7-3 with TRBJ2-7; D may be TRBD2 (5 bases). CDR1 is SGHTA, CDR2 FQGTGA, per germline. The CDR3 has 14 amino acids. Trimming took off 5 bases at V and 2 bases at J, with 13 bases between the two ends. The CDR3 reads CASSLLSGPYEQYF. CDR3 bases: TGTGCCAGCAGCCTTCTCAGCGGACCCTACGAGCAGTACTTC. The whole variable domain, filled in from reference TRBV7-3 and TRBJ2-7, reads GAGVSQTPSNKVTEKGKYVELRCDPISGHTALYWYRQSLGQGPEFLIYFQGTGAADDSGLPNDRFFAVRPEGSVSTLKIQRTERGDSAVYLCASSLLSGPYEQYFGPGTRLTVT.

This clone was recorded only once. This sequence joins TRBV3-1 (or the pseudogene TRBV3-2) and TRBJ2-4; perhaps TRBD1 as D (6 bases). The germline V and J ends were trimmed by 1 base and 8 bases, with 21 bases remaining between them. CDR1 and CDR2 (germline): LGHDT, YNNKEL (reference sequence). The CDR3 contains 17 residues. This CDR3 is CASSQGSGRPSGDIQYF. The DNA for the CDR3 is TGTGCCAGCAGCCAAGGCAGTGGCAGGCCTTCAGGGGACATTCAGTACTTC.

The CDR3 DNA reads TGCAGCGTGGATACAGGTACCGGAGGGCCTGGGGCCAACGTCCTGACTTTC. Translation: CSVDTGTGGPGANVLTF. V usage is TRBV29-1 and J usage is TRBJ2-6; D is perhaps TRBD2 (6 bases). V dropped 6 bases and J dropped 2 bases, with 20 bases sitting between them. The CDR3 runs to 17 residues. Germline V gene sequence: CDR1 SQVTM, CDR2 ANQGSEA.

The CDR3 here is CASSSGVVNTEAFF. In nucleotides, the CDR3 is TGCGCCAGCAGCTCGGGGGTTGTGAACACTGAAGCTTTCTTT. J is TRBJ1-1 and V is TRBV5-1; D might be TRBD1 (5 bases). The CDR3 covers 14 residues. V was clipped by 3 bases and J by 0 bases, with 9 bases between them. The germline V gene encodes CDR1 SGHRS and CDR2 YFSETQ.

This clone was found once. CDR3 bases: TGTGCCAGCTCACCGTACTTGACAGGAGGAACTGAAGCTTTCTTT. Amino acid sequence: CASSPYLTGGTEAFF. This chain connects TRBV18 to TRBJ1-1, with D possibly being TRBD1 (6 bases). Germline lookup yields CDR1 KGHSH and CDR2 LQKENI. V was pared by 3 bases and J by 5 bases, with 16 bases between. The CDR3 has 15 residues.

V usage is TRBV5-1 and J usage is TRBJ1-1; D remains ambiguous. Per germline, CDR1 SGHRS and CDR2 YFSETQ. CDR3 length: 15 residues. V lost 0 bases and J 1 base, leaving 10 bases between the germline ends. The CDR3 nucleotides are TGCGCCAGCAGCTTGGTTCCGGGAAGGAACACTGAAGCTTTCTTT. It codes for CASSLVPGRNTEAFF.